The next 8 T cell receptor beta chains were all read from a single sample in a study of shared clonotypes between healthy human individuals (dated by TCRdb to 2019 to 2021). Libraries were built with the immunoSEQ multiplex PCR assay. The clones in this table, taken by TCRdb from immuneACCESS, are in-frame only. Not every clone is retained; where verified, under half of the shortfall comes from an unresolved V gene, and the cause of the rest is unknown. The sample table lists around 320,000 clones, roughly 84% of them with a count of one. The ten biggest clones cover about 16% of the sample. The specimen sequenced was memory CD8+ T cells sorted from blood. In light of the paper, this sample's cell subset or site label describes: CD45RO+ cells pooled with CCR7-negative TemRA cells. The receptor source for this set is a man in his late teens or twenties in good health.

The chain employs TRBV7-8 and TRBJ2-7; 13 bases map to TRBD2. CDR1 is SGHVS and CDR2 is FQNEAQ in the germline V gene. The V segment lost 7 bases and the J segment 3 bases; nucleotides outside the gene matches: 3. The CDR3 covers 14 residues. The CDR3 protein is CASTWTSGSYEQYF. For the CDR3, the DNA is TGTGCCAGCACATGGACTAGCGGGAGCTACGAGCAGTACTTC. Full variable domain (rest looked up from reference TRBV7-8 and TRBJ2-7): GAGVSQSPRYKVAKRGQDVALRCDPISGHVSLFWYQQALGQGPEFLTYFQNEAQLDKSGLPSDRFFAERPEGSVSTLKIQRTQQEDSAVYLCASTWTSGSYEQYFGPGTRLTVT.

The chain carries TRBV29-1 and TRBJ2-3; TRBD1 matches 8 bases. Germline-derived CDR1 and CDR2 are SQVTM and ANQGSEA. This CDR3 has 14 residues. V was pared by 6 bases and J by 0 bases, with 5 bases of the junction left unmatched. The CDR3 protein is CSVETGVSTDTQYF. The CDR3 nucleotides read TGCAGCGTGGAGACAGGGGTGAGCACAGATACGCAGTATTTT.

This clone was seen just once. The V and J genes are TRBV10-3 and TRBJ2-7; no firm D call. CDR1 and CDR2 (germline): ENHRY, SYGVKD. The germline V and J ends were trimmed by 4 bases and 3 bases, with 10 bases remaining between them. The CDR3 totals 13 residues. The CDR3 loop reads CAISAWIYYEQYF. CDR3 sequence (DNA): TGTGCCATCAGTGCTTGGATCTACTACGAGCAGTACTTC.

With respect to this clone: The sample has other DNA sequences that encode this CDR3 too. This sequence joins TRBV7-3 and TRBJ1-6; D gene unclear. The CDR3 contains 13 residues. Between the trimmed V and J ends, which lost 1 base and 6 bases, there was a span of 4 bases. The germline V gene has CDR1 SGHTA and CDR2 FQGTGA. The CDR3 sequence: CASSLNPNSPLHF. CDR3 DNA: TGTGCCAGCAGCTTAAACCCTAATTCACCCCTCCACTTT. Together with reference TRBV7-3 and TRBJ1-6, the CDR3 gives the full variable domain: GAGVSQTPSNKVTEKGKYVELRCDPISGHTALYWYRQSLGQGPEFLIYFQGTGAADDSGLPNDRFFAVRPEGSVSTLKIQRTERGDSAVYLCASSLNPNSPLHFGNGTRLTVT.

The V gene is TRBV5-6, the J gene TRBJ2-7; 8 nucleotides agree with TRBD1. The CDR3 spans 13 residues. Trimming cost V 4 bases and J 7 bases; bases outside gene matches: 7. Germline V CDR1 and CDR2: SGHDT, YYEEEE. In DNA form, the CDR3 reads TGTGCCAGCAGCGTTTCAGGGGGCTGGGAGCAGTACTTC. As protein: CASSVSGGWEQYF. The entire variable domain, with the rest obtained from reference TRBV5-6 and TRBJ2-7, is as follows: DAGVTQSPTHLIKTRGQQVTLRCSPKSGHDTVSWYQQALGQGPQFIFQYYEEEERQRGNFPDRFSGHQFPNYSSELNVNALLLGDSALYLCASSVSGGWEQYFGPGTRLTVT.

The chain recombines TRBV5-6 with TRBJ2-3; D remains ambiguous. The germline V gene encodes CDR1 SGHDT and CDR2 YYEEEE. Deletions cut 3 bases from V and 0 bases from J, with 14 bases between. This CDR3 is 16 amino acids long. The CDR3 sequence: CASSSFLAISTDTQYF. Here the CDR3 DNA reads TGTGCCAGCAGCTCGTTCCTGGCGATAAGCACAGATACGCAGTATTTT.

Note on this clone: The same CDR3 arises from other DNA sequences in this sample as well. The DNA of the CDR3 is TGCGCCAGCAGCCAAGATGAAGGGATCTCTGGAAACACCATATATTTT. It translates to CASSQDEGISGNTIYF. The chain links TRBV4-1 to TRBJ1-3; D not resolved. V lost 0 bases and J lost 0, with 9 bases in between. The CDR3 covers 16 residues. The germline V gene encodes CDR1 MGHRA and CDR2 YSYEKL.

This chain joins TRBV7-2 and TRBJ2-7; 9 nucleotides match TRBD2. Germline V gene data show CDR1 as SGHTA and CDR2 as FQGNSA. Trimming at V came to 4 bases and at J to 8 bases, leaving 6 bases not matched to a gene. The CDR3 extends over 13 amino acids. CDR3 protein: CASSSVAGVKQYF. In DNA, the CDR3 is TGTGCCAGCAGCTCCGTAGCGGGGGTGAAGCAGTACTTC.